This T cell receptor (beta chain) was recorded in a study of CD8 T cells in Susac syndrome (dated 2019 in TCRdb). Regarding the research as a whole: Among the Susac syndrome patients who were sequenced, clinically active disease was present in 5 or 6 and clinical remission was observed in fewer than 10. At blood withdrawal, Susac syndrome patients were either therapy-naive, taking corticosteroids (in some cases with IVIg as well), or taking IVIg alone. Clonality of the CD8+ T cell repertoire was compared between about a dozen healthy donors, some 14 Susac syndrome patients and 15 multiple sclerosis patients. The study used repertoire sequencing to test whether antigen drove CD8+ T cell activation and differentiation in Susac syndrome.

Overall results and qualifications from the work: Clonal expansion was observed in Susac syndrome CD8+ repertoires, with the highest expansion in CD8+ TEMRA cells and greater expansion in clinically active than in remitting patients. Sixteen Susac-specific public clones were identified in the total CD8+ repertoire, and a few Susac-specific public clones were identified in the CD8+ TEMRA repertoire. The TCR sequencing and HLA analysis was acknowledged to have included a relatively small number of individuals.

In the case of this clonotype: Its antigen remains unidentified. No per-base quality is available; no much larger clone lies one base away.

RNA was extracted using the RNeasy kit, and about 0.45 to 1 microgram was reverse transcribed with random hexamers. The immunoSEQ multiplex PCR assay, covering 54 Vbeta and 13 Jbeta segments, was used to amplify TCR beta CDR3 regions. To correct PCR amplification bias, a synthetic template baseline was used for both primer optimization and computational correction. The published analysis was carried out like this. Reads were annotated to V, D and J genes per IMGT and analyzed with immunoSEQ Analyzer, keeping only productive sequences. Clonality was computed as one minus Shannon entropy normalized by log2 of the number of productive unique sequences. For each patient and control, public and private clones were evaluated within the 100 most prevalent clones. Susac-specific clones were defined as absent from healthy and MS cohorts, around 1,000 published viral clones and other ImmuneACCESS disease sequences. TCRdb handled the public reads itself, with Q25 trimming in fastp and clone calling in MiXCR, and kept productive beta chains. CDR3 protein duplicates are merged, each entry listing the most common genes and DNA. These V and J calls originate from TCRdb's pipeline instead of the authors' own analysis. In all, the sample holds more than 70,000 distinct CDR3 sequences, and roughly 95% of those were seen once. The top ten constitute about 0.5% of the sample.

High-throughput TCR beta sequencing profiled peripheral blood CD8+ and CD4+ T cells from healthy donors, Susac syndrome patients and multiple sclerosis patients. The Susac syndrome patients fulfilled recently defined diagnostic criteria for definite or probable disease. Bulk CD8+ and CD4+ T cells were purified by magnetic negative isolation, while CD8+ TEMRA cells were enriched using FACS. Blood was drawn into EDTA tubes, processed within 24 hours, and PBMCs were isolated by density gradient centrifugation. PBMCs intended for TCR sequencing were frozen in liquid nitrogen and were later thawed in a 37 degrees C water bath. A purity of at least 90% was achieved for sorted or isolated CD4+, CD8+ and CD8+ TEMRA cells. From the germline V gene (reference sequence), CDR1 is SEHNR and CDR2 is FQNEAQ. Counted from cysteine to phenylalanine, this CDR3 has 15 amino acids. Here the CDR3 DNA is all that survives: 45 bases in frame from base 1. V and J are trimmed by 4 bases and 7 bases, and the gene matches miss 8 bases of the junction.

Material for sequencing was CD8+ T cells from PBMCs. The chain links TRBV7-9 with TRBJ2-4, with 9 central nucleotides matching TRBD1. The sequence came from a human donor with Susac syndrome. The CDR3 region: CASSSRDRDGNIQYF. The DNA reads TGTGCCAGCAGCTCCAGGGACAGGGATGGGAACATTCAGTACTTC.